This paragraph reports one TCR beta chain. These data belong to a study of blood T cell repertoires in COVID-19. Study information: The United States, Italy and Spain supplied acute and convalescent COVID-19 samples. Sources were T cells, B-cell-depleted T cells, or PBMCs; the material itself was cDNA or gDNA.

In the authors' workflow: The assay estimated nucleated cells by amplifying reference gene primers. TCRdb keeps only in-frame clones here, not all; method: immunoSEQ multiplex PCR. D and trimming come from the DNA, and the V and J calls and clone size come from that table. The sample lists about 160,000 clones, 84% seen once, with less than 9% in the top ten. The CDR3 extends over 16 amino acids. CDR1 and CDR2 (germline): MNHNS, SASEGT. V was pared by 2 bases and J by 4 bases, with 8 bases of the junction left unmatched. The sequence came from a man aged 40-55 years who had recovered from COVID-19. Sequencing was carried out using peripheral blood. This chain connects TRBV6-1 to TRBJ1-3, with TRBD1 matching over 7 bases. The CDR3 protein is CASSETSTGYGNTIYF. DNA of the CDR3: TGTGCCAGCAGTGAAACCTCGACAGGGTACGGAAACACCATATATTTT.